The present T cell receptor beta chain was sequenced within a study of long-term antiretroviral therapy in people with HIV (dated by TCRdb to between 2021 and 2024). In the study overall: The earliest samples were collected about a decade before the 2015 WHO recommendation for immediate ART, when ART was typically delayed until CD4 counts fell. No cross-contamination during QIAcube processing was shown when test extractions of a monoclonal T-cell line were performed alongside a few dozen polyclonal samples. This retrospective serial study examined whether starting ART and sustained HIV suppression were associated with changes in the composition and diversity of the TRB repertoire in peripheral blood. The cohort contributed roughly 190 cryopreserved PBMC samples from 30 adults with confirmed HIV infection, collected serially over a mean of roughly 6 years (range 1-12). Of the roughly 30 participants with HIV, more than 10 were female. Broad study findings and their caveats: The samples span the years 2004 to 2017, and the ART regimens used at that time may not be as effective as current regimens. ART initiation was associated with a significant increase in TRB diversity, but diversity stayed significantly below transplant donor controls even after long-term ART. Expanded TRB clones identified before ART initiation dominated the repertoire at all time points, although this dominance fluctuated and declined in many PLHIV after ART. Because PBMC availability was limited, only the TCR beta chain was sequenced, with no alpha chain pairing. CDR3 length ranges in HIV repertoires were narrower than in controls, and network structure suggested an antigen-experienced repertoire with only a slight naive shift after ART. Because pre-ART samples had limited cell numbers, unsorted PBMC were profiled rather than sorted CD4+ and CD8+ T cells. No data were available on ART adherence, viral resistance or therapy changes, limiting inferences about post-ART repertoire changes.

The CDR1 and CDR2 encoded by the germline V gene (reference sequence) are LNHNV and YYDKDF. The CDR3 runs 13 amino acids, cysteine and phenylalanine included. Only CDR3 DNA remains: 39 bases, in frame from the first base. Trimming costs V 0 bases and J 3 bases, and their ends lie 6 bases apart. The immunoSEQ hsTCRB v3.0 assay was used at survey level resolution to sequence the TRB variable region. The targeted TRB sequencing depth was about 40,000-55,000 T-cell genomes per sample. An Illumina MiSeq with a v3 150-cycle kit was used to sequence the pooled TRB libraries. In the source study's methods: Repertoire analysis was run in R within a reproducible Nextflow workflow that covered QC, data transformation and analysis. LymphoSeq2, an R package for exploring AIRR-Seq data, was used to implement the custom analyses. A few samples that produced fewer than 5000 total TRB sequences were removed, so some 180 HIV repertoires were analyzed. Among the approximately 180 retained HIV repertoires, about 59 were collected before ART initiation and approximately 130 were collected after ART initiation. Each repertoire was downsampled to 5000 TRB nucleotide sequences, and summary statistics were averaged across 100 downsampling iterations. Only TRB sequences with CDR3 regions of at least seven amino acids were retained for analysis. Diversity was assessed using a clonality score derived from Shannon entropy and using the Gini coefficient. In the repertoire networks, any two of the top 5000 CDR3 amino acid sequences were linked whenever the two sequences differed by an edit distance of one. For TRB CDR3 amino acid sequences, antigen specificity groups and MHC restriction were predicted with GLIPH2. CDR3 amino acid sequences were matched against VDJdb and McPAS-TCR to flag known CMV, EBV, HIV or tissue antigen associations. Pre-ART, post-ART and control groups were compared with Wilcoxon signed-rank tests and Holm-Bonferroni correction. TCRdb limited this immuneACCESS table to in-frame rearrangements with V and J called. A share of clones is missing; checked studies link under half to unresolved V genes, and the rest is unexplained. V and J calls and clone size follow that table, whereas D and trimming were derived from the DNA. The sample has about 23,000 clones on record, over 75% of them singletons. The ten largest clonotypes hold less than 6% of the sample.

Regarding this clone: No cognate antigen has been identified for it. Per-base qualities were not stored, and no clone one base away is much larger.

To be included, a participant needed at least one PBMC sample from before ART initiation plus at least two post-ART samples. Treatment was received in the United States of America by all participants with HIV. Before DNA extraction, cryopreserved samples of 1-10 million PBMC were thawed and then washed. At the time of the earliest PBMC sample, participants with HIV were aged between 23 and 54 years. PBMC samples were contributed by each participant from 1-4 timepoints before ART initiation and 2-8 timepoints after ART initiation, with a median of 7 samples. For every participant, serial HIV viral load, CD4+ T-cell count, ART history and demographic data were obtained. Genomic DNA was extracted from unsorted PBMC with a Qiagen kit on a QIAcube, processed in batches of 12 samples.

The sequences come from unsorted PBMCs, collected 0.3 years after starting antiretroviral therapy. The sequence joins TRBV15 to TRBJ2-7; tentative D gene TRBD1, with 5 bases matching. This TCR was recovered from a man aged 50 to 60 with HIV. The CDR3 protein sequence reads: CATSRDQGYEQYF. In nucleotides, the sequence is TGTGCCACCAGCAGAGATCAGGGCTACGAGCAGTACTTC.